The next 14 T cell receptor beta chains were all read from a single sample in a study of Ad26.COV2.S vaccination and SARS-CoV-2 variants. Assay used: immunoSEQ multiplex PCR; TCRdb lists only in-frame clones, some missing. The profile shows 350,000 to 450,000 clones, 92% of them singletons. The starting material was peripheral blood, obtained after recovery from COVID-19. These TCRs come from a human donor who had recovered from COVID-19.

The chain recombines TRBV29-1 with TRBJ2-3; D is possibly TRBD1 (6 bases). CDR1 is SQVTM, CDR2 ANQGSEA, per germline. The CDR3 consists of 13 residues. V was shortened by 6 bases and J by 10 bases, with 20 bases between the two germline ends. The CDR3 DNA sequence: TGCAGCGTAGTTGGTCCTGCCAGGGGTGCGCAGTATTTT. Its protein product is CSVVGPARGAQYF.

This rearrangement joins TRBV9 to TRBJ2-1; 10 bases line up with TRBD1. CDR3 length equals 15 residues. After removal of 1 base from V and 9 bases from J, the junction contained 7 bases not matched to a gene. CDR1 is SGDLS, CDR2 YYNGEE, per germline. CDR3 sequence: CASSVLGQGLGEQFF. In DNA, the CDR3 is TGTGCCAGCAGCGTACTGGGACAGGGGTTGGGTGAGCAGTTCTTC.

The V gene is TRBV18, the J gene TRBJ1-1; a weak D match, TRBD1 (5 bases). This CDR3 region has 16 residues. Trimming took 3 bases from V and 4 from J, leaving 18 bases between them. The germline V gene has CDR1 KGHSH and CDR2 LQKENI. CDR3 DNA: TGTGCCAGCTCACCCCTGGACCTAGGCGGGGGCACTGAAGCTTTCTTT. This encodes CASSPLDLGGGTEAFF.

This rearrangement joins TRBV11-2 to TRBJ2-7, with D unresolved. Per germline, CDR1 SGHAT and CDR2 FQNNGV. V shed 0 bases and J shed 3 bases, with 9 bases lying between them. The CDR3 spans 14 residues. CDR3 nucleotides: TGTGCCAGCAGCTTAGAACACGCACACTACGAGCAGTACTTC. It codes for CASSLEHAHYEQYF.

As concerns this clone: Additional DNA sequences in this sample encode the identical CDR3. The rearrangement links TRBV5-1 to TRBJ1-1, with 9 bases identical to TRBD1. The CDR3 runs 15 residues. Germline CDR1 is SGHRS and CDR2 is YFSETQ. V lost 4 bases to trimming and J lost 0 bases; unmatched junction nucleotides: 4. CDR3 sequence: CASSPGQGLNTEAFF. For the CDR3, the DNA is TGCGCCAGCAGCCCGGGACAGGGACTGAACACTGAAGCTTTCTTT.

V usage is TRBV12-3 or TRBV12-4 and J usage is TRBJ2-1; D possibly corresponds to TRBD1 (6 bases). The CDR3 contains 11 residues. V dropped 2 bases and J dropped 16 bases, with 12 bases sitting between them. The CDR3 sequence: CASSLRQVAFF. The CDR3 DNA follows: TGTGCCAGCAGTTTAAGACAGGTAGCCTTCTTC.

This sequence joins TRBV18 and TRBJ1-3, with D unclear. Germline V gene lookup returns CDR1 KGHSH and CDR2 LQKENI. This CDR3 is 15 amino acids long. Trimming cost V 1 base and J 0 bases, with 7 bases left between them. The CDR3 DNA is TGTGCCAGCTCACCACTCCACGGCTCTGGAAACACCATATATTTT. Translation: CASSPLHGSGNTIYF. Complete variable domain (other parts from reference TRBV18 and TRBJ1-3): NAGVMQNPRHLVRRRGQEARLRCSPMKGHSHVYWYRQLPEEGLKFMVYLQKENIIDESGMPKERFSAEFPKEGPSILRIQQVVRGDSAAYFCASSPLHGSGNTIYFGEGSWLTVV.

The chain uses TRBV5-6 and TRBJ1-5; no definite D call. CDR3 length equals 15 residues. Germline V gives CDR1 SGHDT, CDR2 YYEEEE. V was clipped by 1 base and J by 4 bases, with 12 bases between them. The CDR3 DNA reads TGTGCCAGCAGCTTGTATCAGAGCCTGAATCAGCCCCAGCATTTT. Residues: CASSLYQSLNQPQHF.

The genes are TRBV5-5 and TRBJ2-5, with TRBD1 as a possible D gene (6 bases). The germline CDR1 and CDR2 sequences are SGHKS and YYEKEE (reference sequence). Deletions cut 6 bases from V and 2 bases from J, with 14 bases between. The CDR3 runs 14 residues. The CDR3 coding sequence is TGTGCCAGCATACCACTAGGGACACAAGAGACCCAGTACTTC. Amino acid sequence: CASIPLGTQETQYF.

V gene TRBV6-5 combines with J gene TRBJ2-7, with D possibly TRBD1 on 6 matching bases. Per the germline V gene, CDR1 is MNHEY and CDR2 is SVGAGI. V lost 2 bases and J 3 bases, leaving 11 bases between the germline ends. The CDR3 totals 14 residues. The CDR3 spells CASSYGGVGYEQYF. The CDR3, as DNA: TGTGCCAGCAGTTACGGGGGCGTTGGCTACGAGCAGTACTTC.

Turning to this clone: This sample also contains other DNA sequences that code for the same CDR3. The chain combines TRBV7-8 with TRBJ2-3; D is unclear. The length of the CDR3 is 13 residues. Germline CDR1 is SGHVS and CDR2 is FQNEAQ. Trimming took 0 bases from V and 6 from J, leaving 7 bases between them. The CDR3 region is CASSLARRDTQYF. The CDR3, as DNA: TGTGCCAGCAGCTTAGCTCGACGGGATACGCAGTATTTT.

The CDR3 sequence is CASSLDGPGGQETQYF. In DNA form, the CDR3 reads TGCGCCAGCAGCTTGGACGGACCCGGGGGCCAGGAGACCCAGTACTTC. The chain carries TRBV5-1 and TRBJ2-5; D tentatively reads TRBD1 or TRBD2 (6 bases each). The V gene's germline CDR1 is SGHRS and CDR2 YFSETQ. The CDR3 is 16 residues long. V was shortened by 0 bases and J by 5 bases, with 17 bases between the two germline ends.

The V call is TRBV6-5, the J call TRBJ1-1; D might be TRBD1 (6 bases). In germline, CDR1 is MNHEY, CDR2 SVGAGI. Trimming cost V 6 bases and J 8 bases, with 13 bases left between them. The CDR3 extends over 12 amino acids. CDR3 region: CASRTGRVEAFF. In DNA form, the CDR3 reads TGTGCCAGCAGGACAGGCAGGGTCGAAGCTTTCTTT.

Notes on this clone: Other nucleotide sequences from this sample produce the same CDR3. The J gene is TRBJ1-5, the V gene TRBV12-3 or TRBV12-4, with no clear D. The length of the CDR3 is 13 residues. The V end was cut by 3 bases, the J end by 5 bases, with 8 bases between. The CDR3 is CASSFLRDQPQHF. The CDR3 region has the DNA TGTGCCAGCAGTTTTTTGCGGGATCAGCCCCAGCATTTT.